This passage covers 11 T cell receptor beta chains from one sample sequenced in a study of blood T cell repertoires in COVID-19. The method was immunoSEQ multiplex PCR; TCRdb's version includes in-frame clones alone and lacks a portion of them. The sample consists of 200,000 or so clones, approximately 79% of them appearing once. The sample comprised peripheral blood. The receptor source for this set is a man aged 55 to 69 with active or convalescent COVID-19.

The V and J genes are TRBV2 and TRBJ2-5; TRBD2 aligns across 15 bases. Per the germline V gene, CDR1 is SNHLY and CDR2 is FYNNEI. The CDR3 is 16 amino acids. V lost 7 bases, J lost 5 bases, and 8 bases stayed unmatched. The CDR3 DNA reads TGTGCCAGCAATCCCGGACTAGCGGGAGGGGGTGAGACCCAGTACTTC. It yields the protein CASNPGLAGGGETQYF.

The chain combines TRBV3-1 (or the pseudogene TRBV3-2) with TRBJ2-1; TRBD2 might be the D (5 bases). Germline loops: CDR1 LGHDT, CDR2 YNNKEL (reference sequence). CDR3 length: 13 amino acids. Trimming stripped 5 bases from V and 3 bases from J, with 8 bases between. In DNA, the CDR3 is TGTGCCAGCAGCTGGACTGGCTACAATGAGCAGTTCTTC. Its translation is CASSWTGYNEQFF.

The chain couples TRBV18 to TRBJ1-1; tentative D call: TRBD1 (6 bases). Per the germline V gene, CDR1 is KGHSH and CDR2 is LQKENI. The CDR3 is 14 residues long. V dropped 4 bases and J dropped 0 bases, with 9 bases sitting between them. For the CDR3, the DNA is TGTGCCAGCTCACTGGGACAACTGAACACTGAAGCTTTCTTT. Translation gives CASSLGQLNTEAFF.

This chain joins TRBV24-1 and TRBJ1-2; 11 bases align to TRBD1. The V and J ends lost 4 bases and 7 bases, in that order; junction bases with no gene match: 10. The germline V gene has CDR1 KGHDR and CDR2 SFDVKD. The CDR3 runs 16 residues. The CDR3 DNA sequence: TGTGCCACCAGTGACCCCGGTGGGACAGGGGGATTTGGCTACACCTTC. Translated: CATSDPGGTGGFGYTF.

V is TRBV5-1 and J is TRBJ2-1; TRBD2 matches at 14 bases. The CDR3 sequence is 17 residues long. Germline CDR1 SGHRS, CDR2 YFSETQ. J was trimmed by 4 bases and V by 6 bases; bases with no gene match: 9. The chain's CDR3 is CASKGTSGSWGYNEQFF. The CDR3, as DNA: TGCGCCAGCAAAGGGACTAGCGGGAGTTGGGGTTACAATGAGCAGTTCTTC.

This clone was recorded only once. The V gene is TRBV7-9, the J gene TRBJ1-3; 9 bases align to TRBD1. The ends lost 4 bases at V and 1 base at J; junction bases unmatched: 2. The CDR3 is 15 residues long. Per the germline V gene, CDR1 is SEHNR and CDR2 is FQNEAQ (reference sequence). The CDR3 DNA follows: TGTGCCAGCAGCTCACAGGGGGCGTCTGGAAACACCATATATTTT. Encoded protein: CASSSQGASGNTIYF.

CDR3 loop: CASRTTAGDADTQYF. CDR3 nucleotide sequence: TGTGCCAGCAGGACTACAGCGGGAGATGCGGATACGCAGTATTTT. The chain couples TRBV5-5 to TRBJ2-3, with 8 bases aligning to TRBD2. The CDR3 length is 15 residues. In germline, CDR1 is SGHKS, CDR2 YYEKEE (reference sequence). After removal of 5 bases from V and 6 bases from J, the junction contained 11 bases not matched to a gene.

The chain carries TRBV9 and TRBJ1-5, with 8 bases that match TRBD1. V lost 3 bases to trimming and J lost 0 bases; unmatched junction nucleotides: 5. CDR1 SGDLS and CDR2 YYNGEE come from the germline V gene. This CDR3 comprises 16 residues. The CDR3 is CASSAGQGTSNQPQHF. CDR3 nucleotide sequence: TGTGCCAGCAGCGCTGGACAGGGAACTAGCAATCAGCCCCAGCATTTT.

In the case of this clone: A single base separates this from a much larger clone, so it may be a read error. In nucleotides, the CDR3 is TGTGCCAGCAGCAACCGGGACAGCTCCTACGAGCAGTACTTC. This sequence encodes CASSNRDSSYEQYF. This chain connects TRBV7-9 to TRBJ2-7; the match to TRBD1 covers 7 bases. This CDR3 has 14 residues. CDR1 SEHNR and CDR2 FQNEAQ come from the germline V gene (reference sequence). J lost 0 bases, V lost 5 bases, and 4 bases had no gene match.

The chain links TRBV4-3 to TRBJ2-7, with 8 bases aligning to TRBD2. Germline CDR1 is LGHNA and CDR2 is YSLEER. The CDR3 consists of 14 residues. Trimming took 1 base from V and 2 from J; bases not matched to a gene: 1. The CDR3 nucleotides read TGCGCCAGCAGCCAAGCACTAGCGGCCTACGAGCAGTACTTC. Translated: CASSQALAAYEQYF.

CDR3 residues: CAISMDRYSGANVLTF. CDR3 DNA sequence: TGTGCCATCAGTATGGACAGATACTCTGGGGCCAACGTCCTGACTTTC. V usage is TRBV10-3 and J usage is TRBJ2-6, with D tentatively TRBD1 (6 bases). The germline V gene has CDR1 ENHRY and CDR2 SYGVKD. Trimming took 5 bases from V and 0 from J, leaving 11 bases between them. CDR3 length: 16 residues.